This entry concerns a single TCR beta chain. The table came from immunoSEQ multiplex PCR; TCRdb's copy has only in-frame clones and leaves some out. The sample holds around 15,000 clones, roughly nine tenths seen once. This CDR3 comprises 15 residues. Deletions cut 0 bases from V and 4 bases from J, with 11 bases between. CDR1 is SGHKS and CDR2 is YYEKEE in the germline V gene (reference sequence). This entry belongs to a study of blood T cell repertoires in COVID-19. Sample: peripheral blood. This TCR derives from a man at least 80 years old with acute or convalescent COVID-19. This sequence joins TRBV5-5 and TRBJ1-3; maybe TRBD1 (6 bases). CDR3 sequence: CASSLGQDPGNTIYF. Here the CDR3 DNA reads TGTGCCAGCAGCTTGGGACAGGATCCGGGAAACACCATATATTTT.